This is a list of T cell receptor beta chains from one sample in a study of blood T cell repertoires in COVID-19. Only in-frame clones appear in the TCRdb table, and some are missing; sequencing was by immunoSEQ multiplex PCR. Of over 25,000 clones listed, approximately 83% are singletons. Sequencing input: peripheral blood. The receptors were gathered from a woman aged 55-69 years with active COVID-19. Both conserved end residues are part of each CDR3. Fields, in order: CDR3 DNA, CDR3 protein, D gene, V gene, J gene. D genes are given only for firm matches.

TGTGCCAGCAGCCCAAAGACAGGGGGCGGTGAAAAACTGTTTTTT	CASSPKTGGGEKLFF	TRBD1	TRBV6-6	TRBJ1-4
TGTGCCACCAGTGATTGGGGGGGTTACGAGCAGTACTTC	CATSDWGGYEQYF	TRBD2	TRBV24-1	TRBJ2-7
TGTGCCAGCAGCCCAGCGGGCCTCTACGAGCAGTACTTC	CASSPAGLYEQYF	NA	TRBV3-1/TRBV3-2	TRBJ2-7
TGTGCCAGCAGCTTTTCAGACATCTATGGCTACACCTTC	CASSFSDIYGYTF	NA	TRBV11-2	TRBJ1-2
TGTGCCAGCAGTCATAGCGGGAGCTCCTACAATGAGCAGTTCTTC	CASSHSGSSYNEQFF	TRBD2	TRBV28	TRBJ2-1
TGTGCCAGCAGTTTTCCAGGGGGCTTTGAGCAGTTCTTC	CASSFPGGFEQFF	TRBD1	TRBV27	TRBJ2-1
TGTGCCAGCAGTCCCTCGTTAACGGACACTATCTACGAGCAGTACTTC	CASSPSLTDTIYEQYF	NA	TRBV28	TRBJ2-7
TGTGCCAGCAGTTTCGGACGGGACAATCAGCCCCAGCATTTT	CASSFGRDNQPQHF	NA	TRBV28	TRBJ1-5
TGTGCCAGCAGCCAAGTCGGGTTCGAGCAGTACTTC	CASSQVGFEQYF	NA	TRBV14	TRBJ2-7
TGCGCCAGCATGGAAACAGGTTCCGCTCGCAATGAGCAGTTCTTC	CASMETGSARNEQFF	NA	TRBV4-1	TRBJ2-1
TGCAGTGCTAGAAGCGGACACGAGCAGTACTTC	CSARSGHEQYF	NA	TRBV20-1	TRBJ2-7